This T cell receptor beta chain comes out of a study of T-cell reconstitution after alpha-beta-depleted transplantation in children. As to this clonotype: No antigen is known for it.

Findings and caveats of the study: For some patients, TCRbeta diversity was high at day 60 because of recipient T cells and thymic progenitors that survived. Several hundred rapidly expanded clones from non-depleted graft cells reportedly supplied alpha-beta T cells about two months post-transplant.

During its preparation, the TCRbeta library received unique molecular identifiers. MiXCR, applied by TCRdb to the PCR reads, yields one record per CDR3 protein. The repertoire consists of roughly 100,000 distinct CDR3 sequences, with roughly 7.2% occurring once and the leading ten covering around 15%. CDR1 and CDR2 from the germline V gene are SGHRS and YFSETQ. The V segment lost 3 bases and the J segment 3 bases; nucleotides outside the gene matches: 24. The CDR3 contains 21 residues. This sample comprised PBMCs, obtained before TCRalphabeta/CD19-depleted stem cell transplant. The TCR comes from a boy aged 2 to 10 with acute lymphoblastic leukemia, due to receive a stem cell transplant. This chain uses TRBV5-1 with TRBJ1-2; 9 nucleotides line up with TRBD1. As DNA, the CDR3 is TGCGCCAGCAGCTCAGGAGTCGGTCCCCCCCGGGACAGGGCGACTTACTATGGCTACACCTTC. Translation: CASSSGVGPPRDRATYYGYTF.